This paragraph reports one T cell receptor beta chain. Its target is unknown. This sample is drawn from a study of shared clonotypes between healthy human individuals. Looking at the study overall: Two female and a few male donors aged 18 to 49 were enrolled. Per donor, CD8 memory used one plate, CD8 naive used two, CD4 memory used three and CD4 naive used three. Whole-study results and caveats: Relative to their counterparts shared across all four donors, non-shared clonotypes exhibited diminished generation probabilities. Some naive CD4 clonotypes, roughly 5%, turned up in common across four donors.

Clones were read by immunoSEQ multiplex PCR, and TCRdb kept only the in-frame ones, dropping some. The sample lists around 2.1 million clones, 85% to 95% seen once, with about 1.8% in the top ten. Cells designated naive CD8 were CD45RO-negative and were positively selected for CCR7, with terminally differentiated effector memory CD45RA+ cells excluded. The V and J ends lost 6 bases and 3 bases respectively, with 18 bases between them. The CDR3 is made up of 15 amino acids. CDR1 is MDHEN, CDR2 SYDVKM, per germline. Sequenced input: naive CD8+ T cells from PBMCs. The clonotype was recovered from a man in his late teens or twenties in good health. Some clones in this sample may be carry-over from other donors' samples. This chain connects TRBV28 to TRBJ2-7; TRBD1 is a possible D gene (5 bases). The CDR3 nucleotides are TGTGCCAGCAGCCCCGAGACAGAGTTCAGCTACGAGCAGTACTTC. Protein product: CASSPETEFSYEQYF.